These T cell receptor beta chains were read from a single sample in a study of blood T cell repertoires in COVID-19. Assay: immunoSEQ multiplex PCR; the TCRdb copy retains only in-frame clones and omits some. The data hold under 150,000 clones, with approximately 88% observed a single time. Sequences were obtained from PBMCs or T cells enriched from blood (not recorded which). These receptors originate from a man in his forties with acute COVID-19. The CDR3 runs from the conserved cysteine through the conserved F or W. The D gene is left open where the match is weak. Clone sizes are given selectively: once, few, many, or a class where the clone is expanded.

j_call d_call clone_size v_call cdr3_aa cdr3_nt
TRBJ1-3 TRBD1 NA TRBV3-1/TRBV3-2 CASSQYQGASGNTIYF TGTGCCAGCAGCCAATATCAGGGGGCGTCCGGAAACACCATATATTTT
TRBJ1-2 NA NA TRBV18 CASSPEEEFTGGYTF TGTGCCAGCTCACCAGAGGAAGAGTTTACCGGGGGCTACACCTTC
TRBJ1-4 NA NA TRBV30 CAWSWSGGEKLFF TGTGCCTGGTCTTGGTCAGGCGGGGAAAAACTGTTTTTT
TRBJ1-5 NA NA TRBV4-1 CASSQVADRNQPQHF TGCGCCAGCAGCCAAGTGGCGGACAGAAATCAGCCCCAGCATTTT
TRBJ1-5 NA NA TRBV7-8 CASSSIQGYQPQHF TGTGCCAGCAGCTCCATTCAGGGTTATCAGCCCCAGCATTTT
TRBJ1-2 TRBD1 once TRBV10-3 CAIRATGDGYGYTF TGTGCCATCAGAGCCACAGGGGATGGCTATGGCTACACCTTC
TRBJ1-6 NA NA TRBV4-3 CASSQDWTDYNSPLHF TGCGCCAGCAGCCAAGATTGGACAGATTATAATTCACCCCTCCACTTT
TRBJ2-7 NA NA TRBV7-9 CASSFAGDYEQYF TGTGCCAGCAGCTTCGCCGGGGACTACGAGCAGTACTTC
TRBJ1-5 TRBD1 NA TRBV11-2 CASSSLRGSTRSNQPQHF TGTGCCAGCAGCTCCCTCAGGGGGTCGACCAGGAGCAATCAGCCCCAGCATTTT
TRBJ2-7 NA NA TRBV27 CASTLPVSYEQYF TGTGCCAGCACCCTCCCCGTCTCCTACGAGCAGTACTTC
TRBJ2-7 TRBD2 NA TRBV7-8 CASSPSAQRLAGYYEQYF TGTGCCAGCAGCCCTAGCGCCCAACGACTAGCGGGGTACTACGAGCAGTACTTC
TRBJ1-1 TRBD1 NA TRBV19 CASSILPTGAIEAFF TGTGCCAGTAGTATACTTCCCACAGGGGCTATTGAAGCTTTCTTT
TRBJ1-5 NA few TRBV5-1 CASSYSYNQPQHF TGCGCCAGCAGCTACAGCTACAATCAGCCCCAGCATTTT
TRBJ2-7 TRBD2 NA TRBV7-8 CASSPSGGWDEQYF TGTGCCAGCAGCCCTTCCGGGGGGTGGGACGAGCAGTACTTC
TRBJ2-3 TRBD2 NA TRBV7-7 CASSLSGGYTDTQYF TGTGCCAGCAGCTTAAGCGGGGGCTACACAGATACGCAGTATTTT
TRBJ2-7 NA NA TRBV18 CASSSDRPTTGYEQYF TGTGCCAGCTCATCTGACAGGCCGACGACTGGCTACGAGCAGTACTTC
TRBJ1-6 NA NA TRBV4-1 CASSQRTGEPPLHF TGCGCCAGCAGCCAACGAACGGGTGAGCCACCCCTCCACTTT
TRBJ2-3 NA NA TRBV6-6 CASVDVARGTQYF TGTGCCAGCGTGGACGTGGCACGGGGTACGCAGTATTTT
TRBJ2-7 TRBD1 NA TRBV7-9 CASSLAVGQGSYEQYF TGTGCCAGCAGCTTAGCAGTGGGACAGGGCTCCTACGAGCAGTACTTC
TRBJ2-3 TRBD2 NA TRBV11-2 CASSATWGGRDTQYF TGTGCCAGCAGCGCAACATGGGGAGGGCGCGATACGCAGTATTTT
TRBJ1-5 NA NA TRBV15 CATSLITVSNQPQHF TGTGCCACCAGTTTAATCACTGTTAGCAATCAGCCCCAGCATTTT
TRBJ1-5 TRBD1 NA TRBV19 CASSIDGQGNQPQHF TGTGCCAGTAGTATAGATGGACAGGGGAATCAGCCCCAGCATTTT
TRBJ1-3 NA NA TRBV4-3 CASSRMKTRTSPPGNTIYF TGCGCCAGCAGCCGCATGAAAACCCGGACTTCCCCCCCTGGAAACACCATATATTTT
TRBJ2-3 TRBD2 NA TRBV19 CASSISAGGPDTQYF TGTGCCAGTAGTATATCAGCGGGAGGACCAGATACGCAGTATTTT
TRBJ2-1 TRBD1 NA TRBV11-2 CASSHPEDRGYNEQFF TGTGCCAGCAGCCATCCCGAGGACAGGGGGTACAATGAGCAGTTCTTC
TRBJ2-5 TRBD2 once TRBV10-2 CASSDPMAGASLETQYF TGCGCCAGCAGTGATCCCATGGCGGGAGCTAGTTTGGAGACCCAGTACTTC
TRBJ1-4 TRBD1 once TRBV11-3 CASEQGTKTEKLFF TGTGCGAGCGAACAGGGGACAAAGACTGAAAAACTGTTTTTT
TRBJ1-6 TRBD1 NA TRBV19 CASSGGSAGGSPLHF TGTGCCAGTTCAGGGGGCTCGGCCGGGGGGTCACCCCTCCACTTT
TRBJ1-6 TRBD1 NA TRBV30 CAWSVRQGNSPLHF TGTGCCTGGAGTGTACGACAGGGAAATTCACCCCTCCACTTT
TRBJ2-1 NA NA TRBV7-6 CASSATEVGQFF TGTGCCAGCAGCGCCACCGAAGTCGGGCAGTTCTTC
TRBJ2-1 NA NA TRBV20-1 CSAKRNEQFF TGCAGTGCTAAGCGGAATGAGCAGTTCTTC
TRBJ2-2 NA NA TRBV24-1 CATSDFGRRATGELFF TGTGCCACCAGTGATTTTGGGCGCAGGGCCACCGGGGAGCTGTTTTTT
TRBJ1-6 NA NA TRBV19 CASSSSGGQESPLHF TGTGCCAGTAGTTCTTCGGGGGGCCAGGAATCACCCCTCCACTTT
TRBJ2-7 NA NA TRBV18 CASSPSEPGNEQYF TGTGCCAGCTCACCTTCGGAGCCCGGCAACGAGCAGTACTTC
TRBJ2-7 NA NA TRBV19 CASKLTAGPYEQYF TGTGCCAGTAAACTGACAGCCGGTCCCTACGAGCAGTACTTC
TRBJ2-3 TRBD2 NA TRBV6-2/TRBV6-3 CASSFVVTTSGSTDTQYF TGTGCCAGCAGTTTCGTGGTCACGACTAGCGGTAGCACAGATACGCAGTATTTT
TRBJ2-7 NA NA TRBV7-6 CASSLVDTPSYEQYF TGTGCCAGCAGCTTAGTCGATACTCCCTCCTACGAGCAGTACTTC
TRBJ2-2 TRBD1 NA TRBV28 CASSMRTGRFTGELFF TGTGCCAGCAGTATGAGGACAGGGCGGTTCACCGGGGAGCTGTTTTTT
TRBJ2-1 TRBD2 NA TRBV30 CAWSQLANEQFF TGTGCCTGGAGCCAACTAGCGAATGAGCAGTTCTTC
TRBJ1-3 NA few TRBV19 CASSILPTVTSGNTIYF TGTGCCAGTAGTATCCTACCGACAGTAACCTCTGGAAACACCATATATTTT
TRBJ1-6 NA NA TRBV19 CASSINDSPLHF TGTGCCAGTAGTATCAATGATTCACCCCTCCACTTT
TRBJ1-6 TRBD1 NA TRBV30 CAWSLGQGGSPLHF TGTGCCTGGAGCCTGGGACAGGGGGGTTCACCCCTCCACTTT
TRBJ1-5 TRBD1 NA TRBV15 CATTDRGRQPQHF TGTGCCACCACGGACAGGGGACGTCAGCCCCAGCATTTT
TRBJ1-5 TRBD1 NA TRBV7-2 CASSPGQKNQPQHF TGTGCCAGCAGCCCGGGACAGAAAAATCAGCCCCAGCATTTT
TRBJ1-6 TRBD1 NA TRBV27 CASSFVTGGNSPLHF TGTGCCAGCAGTTTTGTAACAGGGGGAAATTCACCCCTCCACTTT
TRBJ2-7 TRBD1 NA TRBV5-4 CASSFRDSPYEQYF TGTGCCAGCAGCTTCCGGGACAGCCCCTACGAGCAGTACTTC
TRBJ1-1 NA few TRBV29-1 CSVEKVKGVNTEAFF TGCAGCGTTGAAAAAGTAAAGGGGGTGAACACTGAAGCTTTCTTT
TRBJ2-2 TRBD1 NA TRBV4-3 CASSPGQGILETGELFF TGCGCCAGCAGCCCAGGACAGGGCATTCTTGAGACCGGGGAGCTGTTTTTT
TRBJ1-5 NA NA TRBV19 CASSIMTANSNQPQHF TGTGCCAGTAGTATTATGACAGCTAATAGCAATCAGCCCCAGCATTTT
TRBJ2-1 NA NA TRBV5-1 CASSLDRDYNEQFF TGCGCCAGCAGCTTGGACAGGGATTACAATGAGCAGTTCTTC
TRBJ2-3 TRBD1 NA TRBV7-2 CASSRTGGGTDTQYF TGTGCCAGCAGCCGGACAGGGGGCGGGACAGATACGCAGTATTTT
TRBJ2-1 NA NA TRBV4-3 CASSRRQDPLYNEQFF TGCGCCAGCAGCCGGCGACAGGACCCCCTCTACAATGAGCAGTTCTTC
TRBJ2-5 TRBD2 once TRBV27 CASSPRTRGETQYF TGTGCCAGCAGTCCGCGGACTAGAGGAGAGACCCAGTACTTC